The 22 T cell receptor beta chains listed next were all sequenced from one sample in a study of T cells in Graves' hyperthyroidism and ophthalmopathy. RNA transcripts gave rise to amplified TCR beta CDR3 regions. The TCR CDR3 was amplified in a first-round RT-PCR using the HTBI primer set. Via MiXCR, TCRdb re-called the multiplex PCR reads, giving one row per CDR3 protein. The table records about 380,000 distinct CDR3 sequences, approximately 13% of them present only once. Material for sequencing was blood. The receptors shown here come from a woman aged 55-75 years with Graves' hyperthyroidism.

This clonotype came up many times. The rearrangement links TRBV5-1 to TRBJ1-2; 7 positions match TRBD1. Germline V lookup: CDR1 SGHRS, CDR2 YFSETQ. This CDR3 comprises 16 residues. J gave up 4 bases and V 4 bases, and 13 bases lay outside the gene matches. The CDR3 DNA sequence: TGCGCCAGCAGCACGGGACAGTCTCCAGATCCCTATGGCTACACCTTC. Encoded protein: CASSTGQSPDPYGYTF.

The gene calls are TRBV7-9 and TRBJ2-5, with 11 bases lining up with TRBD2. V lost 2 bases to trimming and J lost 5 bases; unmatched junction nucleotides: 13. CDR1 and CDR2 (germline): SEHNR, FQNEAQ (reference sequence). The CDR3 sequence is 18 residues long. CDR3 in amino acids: CASSLRWASGRLSETQYF. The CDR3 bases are TGTGCCAGCAGCTTAAGATGGGCTAGCGGGAGGTTGTCGGAGACCCAGTACTTC.

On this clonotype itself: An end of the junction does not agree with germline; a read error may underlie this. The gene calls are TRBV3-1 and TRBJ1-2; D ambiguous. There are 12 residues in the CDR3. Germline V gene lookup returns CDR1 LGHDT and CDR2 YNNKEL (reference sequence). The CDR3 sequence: CAGSQQNTGYTF. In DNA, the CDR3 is TGTGCCGGCAGCCAACAAAACACTGGCTACACCTTC.

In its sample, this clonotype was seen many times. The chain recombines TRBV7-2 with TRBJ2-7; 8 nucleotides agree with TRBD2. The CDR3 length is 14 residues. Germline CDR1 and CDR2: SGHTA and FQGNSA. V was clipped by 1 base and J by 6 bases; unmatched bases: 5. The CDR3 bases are TGTGCCAGCAGCTTAGTGCACAGCGGGGGCGAGCAGTACTTC. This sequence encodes CASSLVHSGGEQYF. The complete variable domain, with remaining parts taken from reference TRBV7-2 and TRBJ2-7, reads GAGVSQSPSNKVTEKGKDVELRCDPISGHTALYWYRQSLGQGLEFLIYFQGNSAPDKSGLPSDRFSAERTGGSVSTLTIQRTQQEDSAVYLCASSLVHSGGEQYFGPGTRLTVT.

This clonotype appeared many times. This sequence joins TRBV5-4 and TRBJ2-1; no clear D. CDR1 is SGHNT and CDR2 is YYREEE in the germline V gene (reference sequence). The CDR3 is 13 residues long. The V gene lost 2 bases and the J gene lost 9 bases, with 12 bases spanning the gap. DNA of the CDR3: TGTGCCAGCAGCTTATCCACCTGGGGTGAGCAGTTCTTC. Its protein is CASSLSTWGEQFF.

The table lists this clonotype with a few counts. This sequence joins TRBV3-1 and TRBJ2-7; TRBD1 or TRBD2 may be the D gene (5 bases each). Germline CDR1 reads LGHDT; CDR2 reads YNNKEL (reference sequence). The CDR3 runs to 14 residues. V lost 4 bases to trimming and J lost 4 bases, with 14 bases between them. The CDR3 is CASSLGRSIYEQYF. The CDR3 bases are TGTGCCAGCAGCCTGGGACGCAGTATATACGAGCAGTACTTC.

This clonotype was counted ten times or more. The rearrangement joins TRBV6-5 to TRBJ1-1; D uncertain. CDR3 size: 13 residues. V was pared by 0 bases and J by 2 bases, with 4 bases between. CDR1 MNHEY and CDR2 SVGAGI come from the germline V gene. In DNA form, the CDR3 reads TGTGCCAGCAGTTACTCCTTAAACACTGAAGCTTTCTTT. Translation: CASSYSLNTEAFF.

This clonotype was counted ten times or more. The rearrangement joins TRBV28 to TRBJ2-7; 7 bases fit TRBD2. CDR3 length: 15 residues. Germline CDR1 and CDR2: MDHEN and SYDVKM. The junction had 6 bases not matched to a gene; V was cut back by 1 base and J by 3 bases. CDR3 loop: CASSLYAGADYEQYF. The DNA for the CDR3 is TGTGCCAGCAGTTTATATGCGGGAGCAGACTACGAGCAGTACTTC.

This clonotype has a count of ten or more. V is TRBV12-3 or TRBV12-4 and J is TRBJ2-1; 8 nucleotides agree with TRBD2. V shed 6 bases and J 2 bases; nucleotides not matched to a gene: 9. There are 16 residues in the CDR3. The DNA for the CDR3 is TGTGCCAGCAGCTCCGGGGGTAGCGGGACCTACAATGAGCAGTTCTTC. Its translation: CASSSGGSGTYNEQFF.

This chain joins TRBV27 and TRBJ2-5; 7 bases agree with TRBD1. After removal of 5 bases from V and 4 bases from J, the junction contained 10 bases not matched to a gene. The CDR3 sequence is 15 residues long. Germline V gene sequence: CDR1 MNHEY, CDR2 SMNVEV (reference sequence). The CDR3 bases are TGTGCCAGCAGTGCAAGGGGCAGGGGGAGAGAGACCCAGTACTTC. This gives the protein CASSARGRGRETQYF.

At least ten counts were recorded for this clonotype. CDR3 nucleotides: TGTGCCAGCAGCCCGGGCCTCCCAGATACGCAGTATTTT. It specifies CASSPGLPDTQYF. The chain couples TRBV7-2 to TRBJ2-3, with D unclear. In germline, CDR1 is SGHTA, CDR2 FQGNSA. The V and J ends lost 5 bases and 4 bases respectively, with 10 bases between them. The CDR3 spans 13 residues.

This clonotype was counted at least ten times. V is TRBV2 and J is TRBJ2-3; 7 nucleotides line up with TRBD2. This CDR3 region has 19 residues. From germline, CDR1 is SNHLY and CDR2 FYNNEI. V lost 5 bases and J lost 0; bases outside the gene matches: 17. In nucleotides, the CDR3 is TGTGCCAGCAGTAGGCCAGCGGGGTTAGTAGGTTCTAGCACAGATACGCAGTATTTT. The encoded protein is CASSRPAGLVGSSTDTQYF.

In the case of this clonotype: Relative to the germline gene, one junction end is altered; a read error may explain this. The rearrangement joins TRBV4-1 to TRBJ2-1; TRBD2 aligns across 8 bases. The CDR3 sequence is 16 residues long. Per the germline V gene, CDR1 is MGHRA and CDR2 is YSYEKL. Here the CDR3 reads CASSDAGTSSYNEQFF. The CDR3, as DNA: TGTGCCAGCAGCGACGCCGGGACTAGCTCCTACAATGAGCAGTTCTTC.

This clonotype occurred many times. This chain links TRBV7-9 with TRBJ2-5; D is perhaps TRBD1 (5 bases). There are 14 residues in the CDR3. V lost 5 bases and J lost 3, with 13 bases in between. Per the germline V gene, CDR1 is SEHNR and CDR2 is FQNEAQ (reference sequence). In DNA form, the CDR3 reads TGTGCCAGCAGCCCCCCTTCCAGGGAAGAGACCCAGTACTTC. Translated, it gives CASSPPSREETQYF. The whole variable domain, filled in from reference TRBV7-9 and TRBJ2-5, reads DTGVSQNPRHKITKRGQNVTFRCDPISEHNRLYWYRQTLGQGPEFLTYFQNEAQLEKSRLLSDRFSAERPKGSFSTLEIQRTEQGDSAMYLCASSPPSREETQYFGPGTRLLVL.

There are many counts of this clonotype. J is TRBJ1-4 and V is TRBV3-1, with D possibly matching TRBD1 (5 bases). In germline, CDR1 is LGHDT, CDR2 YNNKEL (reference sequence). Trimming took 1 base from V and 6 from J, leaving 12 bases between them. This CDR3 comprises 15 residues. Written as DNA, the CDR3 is TGTGCCAGCAGCCAAGGGCCAGGGAAAGATGAAAAACTGTTTTTT. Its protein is CASSQGPGKDEKLFF.

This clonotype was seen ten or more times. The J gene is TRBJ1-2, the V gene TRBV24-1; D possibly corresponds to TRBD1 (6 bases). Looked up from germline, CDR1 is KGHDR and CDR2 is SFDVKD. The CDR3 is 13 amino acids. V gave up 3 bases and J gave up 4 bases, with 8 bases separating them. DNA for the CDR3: TGTGCCACCAGTGATGTACAGGGCTATGGCTACACCTTC. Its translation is CATSDVQGYGYTF.

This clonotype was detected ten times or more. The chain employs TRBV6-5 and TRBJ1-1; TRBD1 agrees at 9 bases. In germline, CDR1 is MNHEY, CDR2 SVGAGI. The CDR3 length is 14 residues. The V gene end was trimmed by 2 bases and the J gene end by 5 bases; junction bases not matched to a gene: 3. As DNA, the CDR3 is TGTGCCAGCAGTTACGAGACAGGGGGTACTGAAGCTTTCTTT. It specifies CASSYETGGTEAFF.

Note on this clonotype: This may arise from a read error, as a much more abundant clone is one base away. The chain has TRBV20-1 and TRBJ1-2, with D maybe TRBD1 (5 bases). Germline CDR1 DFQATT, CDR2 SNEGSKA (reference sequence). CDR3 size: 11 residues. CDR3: CRARGPFGYTF. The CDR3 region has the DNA TGCAGGGCCCGGGGACCGTTTGGCTACACCTTC.

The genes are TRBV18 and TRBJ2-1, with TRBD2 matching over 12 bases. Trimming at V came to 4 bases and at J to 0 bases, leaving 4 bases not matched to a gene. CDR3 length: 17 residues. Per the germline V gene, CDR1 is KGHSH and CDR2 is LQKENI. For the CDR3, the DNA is TGTGCCAGCTCACTACTAGCGGGAGGAAGCTCCTACAATGAGCAGTTCTTC. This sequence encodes CASSLLAGGSSYNEQFF.

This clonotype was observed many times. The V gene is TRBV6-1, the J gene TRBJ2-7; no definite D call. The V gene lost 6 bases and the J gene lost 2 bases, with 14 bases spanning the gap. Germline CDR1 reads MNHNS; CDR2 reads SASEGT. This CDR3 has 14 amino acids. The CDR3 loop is CASSDNGVTYEQYF. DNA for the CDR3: TGTGCCAGCAGCGATAACGGCGTAACCTACGAGCAGTACTTC.

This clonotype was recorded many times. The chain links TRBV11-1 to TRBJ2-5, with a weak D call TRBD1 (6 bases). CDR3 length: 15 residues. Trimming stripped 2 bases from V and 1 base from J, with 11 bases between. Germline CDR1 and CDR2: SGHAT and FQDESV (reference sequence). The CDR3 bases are TGTGCCAGCAGCTTACTCGGACAGTTCCAAGAGACCCAGTACTTC. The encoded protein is CASSLLGQFQETQYF.

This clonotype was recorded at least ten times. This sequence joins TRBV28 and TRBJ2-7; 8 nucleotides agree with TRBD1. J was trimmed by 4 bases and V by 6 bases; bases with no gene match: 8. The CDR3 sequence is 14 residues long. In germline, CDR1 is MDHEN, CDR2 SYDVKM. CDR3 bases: TGTGCCAGCAGCCTGGACAGGGTCCCATACGAGCAGTACTTC. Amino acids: CASSLDRVPYEQYF.